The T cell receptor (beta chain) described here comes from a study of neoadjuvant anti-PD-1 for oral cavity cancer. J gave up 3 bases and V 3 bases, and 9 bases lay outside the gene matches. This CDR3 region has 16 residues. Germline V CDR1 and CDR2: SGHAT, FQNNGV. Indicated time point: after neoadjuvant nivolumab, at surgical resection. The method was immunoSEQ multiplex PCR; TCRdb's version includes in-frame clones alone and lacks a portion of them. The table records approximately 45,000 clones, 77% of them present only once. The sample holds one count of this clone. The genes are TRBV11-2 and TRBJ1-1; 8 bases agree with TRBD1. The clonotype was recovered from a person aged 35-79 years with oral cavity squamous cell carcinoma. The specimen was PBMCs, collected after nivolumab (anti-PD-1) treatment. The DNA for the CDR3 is TGTGCCAGCAGCTTTGGACAGGGCGCAGGGGACACTGAAGCTTTCTTT. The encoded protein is CASSFGQGAGDTEAFF.